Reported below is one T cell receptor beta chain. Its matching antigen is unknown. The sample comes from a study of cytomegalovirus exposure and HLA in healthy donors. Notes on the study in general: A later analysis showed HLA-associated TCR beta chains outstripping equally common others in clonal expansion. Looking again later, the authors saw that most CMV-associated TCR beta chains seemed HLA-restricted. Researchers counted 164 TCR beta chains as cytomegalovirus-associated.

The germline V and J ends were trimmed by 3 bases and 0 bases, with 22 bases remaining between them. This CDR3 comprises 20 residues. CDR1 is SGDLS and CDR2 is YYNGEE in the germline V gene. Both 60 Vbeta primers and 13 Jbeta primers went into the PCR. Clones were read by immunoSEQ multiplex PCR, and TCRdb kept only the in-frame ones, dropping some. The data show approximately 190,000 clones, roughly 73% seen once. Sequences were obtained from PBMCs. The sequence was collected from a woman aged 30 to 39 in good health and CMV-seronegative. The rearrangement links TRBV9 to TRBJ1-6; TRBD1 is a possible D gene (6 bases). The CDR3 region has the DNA TGTGCCAGCAGCGCCAGCCCTACAGGGTCCGAGAGCTCCTATAATTCACCCCTCCACTTT. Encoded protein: CASSASPTGSESSYNSPLHF.